These 17 T cell receptor beta chains were sequenced from one sample in a study of blood T cell repertoires in COVID-19. Sequencing used immunoSEQ multiplex PCR; TCRdb keeps in-frame clones, though not all of them. The table includes 150,000 or so clones, about 85% detected once. Sequenced material: peripheral blood. The source is a man between 60 and 75 years old with COVID-19, enrolled during active disease.

The rearrangement uses TRBV10-3 and TRBJ2-7, with D perhaps TRBD1 (5 bases). V was clipped by 4 bases and J by 6 bases, with 13 bases between them. CDR3 length: 13 residues. The germline CDR1 and CDR2 sequences are ENHRY and SYGVKD. This CDR3 is CAISGVQGAEQYF. The CDR3 DNA reads TGTGCCATCAGTGGAGTGCAGGGCGCCGAGCAGTACTTC.

The rearrangement uses TRBV5-6 and TRBJ2-1; 9 bases line up with TRBD1. Germline V gives CDR1 SGHDT, CDR2 YYEEEE. The trim removed 4 bases at V and 13 bases at J, leaving 15 bases unmatched. CDR3 length: 15 amino acids. The CDR3 DNA follows: TGTGCCAGCAGCACTCCGGGACAGGGCAGTGGGGATCAGTTCTTC. Protein product: CASSTPGQGSGDQFF.

The rearrangement links TRBV30 to TRBJ2-1, with D maybe TRBD1 (7 bases). CDR3 length equals 15 residues. V lost 4 bases to trimming and J lost 3 bases, with 16 bases between them. From germline, CDR1 is GTSNPN and CDR2 SVGIG (reference sequence). CDR3 sequence: CAWTISGGLYNEQFF. The CDR3 DNA reads TGTGCCTGGACCATATCAGGGGGGCTCTACAATGAGCAGTTCTTC.

This chain links TRBV18 with TRBJ1-6; 9 positions match TRBD1. The trim removed 2 bases at V and 9 bases at J, leaving 2 bases unmatched. This CDR3 is built from 14 residues. The germline CDR1 and CDR2 sequences are KGHSH and LQKENI. The CDR3 loop reads CASSPDRGVSPLHF. CDR3 in DNA: TGTGCCAGCTCACCAGACAGGGGGGTTTCACCCCTCCACTTT.

The chain uses TRBV6-6 and TRBJ2-1, with 7 positions matching TRBD1. The ends lost 2 bases at V and 13 bases at J; junction bases unmatched: 11. The CDR3 runs 14 residues. Germline CDR1 and CDR2: MNHNY and SVGAGI (reference sequence). DNA of the CDR3: TGTGCCAGCAGTTACCCTGAAGGGGGCTCCCCACAGTTCTTC. Protein: CASSYPEGGSPQFF.

V gene TRBV14 combines with J gene TRBJ2-7; D is perhaps TRBD2 (6 bases). The CDR3 totals 15 residues. V was cut by 1 base and J by 3 bases, with 13 bases left in between. Germline V gene data show CDR1 as SGHDN and CDR2 as FVKESK. CDR3 protein: CASSQAWQGGYEQYF. The DNA for the CDR3 is TGTGCCAGCAGCCAAGCGTGGCAGGGAGGCTACGAGCAGTACTTC.

In this sample, this clone turned up a few times. The chain has TRBV4-2 and TRBJ1-4, with 8 bases aligning to TRBD1. The CDR3 extends over 16 amino acids. The germline CDR1 and CDR2 sequences are LGHNA and YNFKEQ. V lost 0 bases to trimming and J lost 7 bases; unmatched junction nucleotides: 7. CDR3 amino acids: CASSQDADRGSEKLFF. The CDR3 DNA follows: TGTGCCAGCAGCCAAGACGCCGACAGGGGAAGTGAAAAACTGTTTTTT.

In the case of this clone: Other DNA sequences in this specimen translate into the identical CDR3. The rearrangement joins TRBV19 to TRBJ2-1; 10 bases align to TRBD1. The CDR3 is made up of 13 amino acids. V dropped 4 bases and J dropped 8; count of bases not matched to a gene: 2. Germline CDR1 LNHDA, CDR2 SQIVND (reference sequence). CDR3 nucleotide sequence: TGTGCCAGTAGTAGGGACAGGGGCGATGAGCAGTTCTTC. This encodes CASSRDRGDEQFF.

This sequence joins TRBV12-3 or TRBV12-4 and TRBJ1-2; the match to TRBD1 covers 9 bases. The CDR3 loop spans 13 amino acids. V shed 4 bases and J 6 bases; nucleotides not matched to a gene: 3. The CDR3: CASSWDRADGYTF. Here the CDR3 DNA reads TGTGCCAGCAGTTGGGACAGGGCCGATGGCTACACCTTC.

The chain combines TRBV7-2 with TRBJ2-7, with D tentatively TRBD2 (5 bases). The CDR3 spans 15 residues. Germline lookup yields CDR1 SGHTA and CDR2 FQGNSA. Trimming took off 0 bases at V and 7 bases at J, with 16 bases between the two ends. The CDR3 coding sequence is TGTGCCAGCAGCTTAGCGGGAGTGGGGTCGAGGGAGCAGTACTTC. This codes for CASSLAGVGSREQYF.

A few counts support this clone. The V call is TRBV5-5, the J call TRBJ1-1, with 9 positions matching TRBD1. V was clipped by 3 bases and J by 5 bases; unmatched bases: 2. CDR1 is SGHKS, CDR2 YYEKEE, per germline (reference sequence). The CDR3 runs 13 residues. The CDR3 DNA reads as TGTGCCAGCAGCTGGGGACAGGGAACTGAAGCTTTCTTT. Protein: CASSWGQGTEAFF.

This clone came up once. V and J are TRBV29-1 and TRBJ1-2; 8 nucleotides agree with TRBD1. Germline CDR1 and CDR2: SQVTM and ANQGSEA. This CDR3 contains 15 residues. After removal of 3 bases from V and 8 bases from J, the junction contained 14 bases not matched to a gene. The CDR3 loop is CSVDLRGQESGGYTF. In DNA, the CDR3 is TGCAGCGTTGATCTCCGGGGACAGGAAAGTGGAGGCTACACCTTC.

In DNA form, the CDR3 reads TGCGCCAGCAGCTTGGAGGTAGGAGCGGGAGGAGCTACCTACGAGCAGTACTTC. Its translation: CASSLEVGAGGATYEQYF. The chain uses TRBV5-1 and TRBJ2-7, with 9 bases identical to TRBD2. CDR1 and CDR2 (germline): SGHRS, YFSETQ. J gave up 2 bases and V 0 bases, and 12 bases lay outside the gene matches. This CDR3 comprises 18 residues.

The chain carries TRBV7-2 and TRBJ1-1; D gene ambiguous. Trimming stripped 1 base from V and 3 bases from J, with 6 bases between. Per the germline V gene, CDR1 is SGHTA and CDR2 is FQGNSA. This CDR3 is 13 amino acids long. CDR3 DNA sequence: TGTGCCAGCAGCTTAGAACGGTACACTGAAGCTTTCTTT. Its translation is CASSLERYTEAFF.

The genes are TRBV27 and TRBJ2-7; 10 nucleotides align to TRBD1. CDR1 MNHEY and CDR2 SMNVEV come from the germline V gene (reference sequence). V shed 7 bases, J shed 5 bases, and the junction held 8 bases outside the gene matches. CDR3 length: 14 amino acids. CDR3 in DNA: TGTGCCAGCACCCTCCGGGACAGGGGCGACGAGCAGTACTTC. Amino acids: CASTLRDRGDEQYF.

V gene TRBV25-1 combines with J gene TRBJ1-4; TRBD1 might be the D (6 bases). Trimming left V 3 bases short and J 0 bases short, with 11 bases between. The CDR3 consists of 16 residues. Germline-derived CDR1 and CDR2 are MGHDK and SYGVNS. In DNA form, the CDR3 reads TGTGCCAGCAGTGAGCCAAAGGGGGCAACTAATGAAAAACTGTTTTTT. As protein: CASSEPKGATNEKLFF.

The chain joins TRBV19 to TRBJ1-2; unclear D gene. The ends were cut back, 7 bases at V and 3 bases at J, with 15 bases in the middle. Per germline, CDR1 LNHDA and CDR2 SQIVND (reference sequence). This CDR3 is built from 14 residues. CDR3 nucleotides: TGTGCCAGTAATCCAGCCGCTGGAGACTATGGCTACACCTTC. Translation: CASNPAAGDYGYTF.